One sample yielded the 17 T cell receptor beta chains listed below, sequenced in a study of T cell responses to AZD1222 COVID-19 vaccine. Clones were sequenced by immunoSEQ multiplex PCR, and TCRdb holds only the in-frame ones, with some missing. The repertoire includes roughly 180,000 clones, 80% to 95% of them detected once, and approximately 1.6% sits in the top ten. Sequenced material: peripheral blood, taken 28 days after the second AZD1222 dose. Every receptor here comes from an adult who received the AZD1222 COVID-19 vaccine.

CDR3 in DNA: TGTGCCAGCAGCCGCCGGACTGGGAGTAACACCGGGGAGCTGTTTTTT. Translation: CASSRRTGSNTGELFF. The chain joins TRBV3-1 (or the pseudogene TRBV3-2) to TRBJ2-2, with D perhaps TRBD2 (5 bases). CDR3 length equals 16 residues. The V gene lost 4 bases and the J gene lost 2 bases, with 14 bases spanning the gap. CDR1 is LGHDT and CDR2 is YNNKEL in the germline V gene (reference sequence).

V and J are TRBV6-6 and TRBJ1-5; D is unclear. Between the trimmed V and J ends, which lost 8 bases and 1 base, there was a span of 12 bases. This CDR3 spans 14 amino acids. Germline loops: CDR1 MNHNY, CDR2 SVGAGI (reference sequence). CDR3 DNA: TGTGCCAGCCTTCCGGACTTCAGCAATCAGCCCCAGCATTTT. This codes for CASLPDFSNQPQHF.

This rearrangement joins TRBV6-5 to TRBJ2-7; 11 nucleotides line up with TRBD2. With 5 bases clipped from V and 1 base from J, the junction kept 4 bases outside the gene matches. CDR1 is MNHEY, CDR2 SVGAGI, per germline. This CDR3 has 15 residues. In DNA form, the CDR3 reads TGTGCCAGCAGTACCGGGACTAGCGGTTCCTACGAGCAGTACTTC. Translation gives CASSTGTSGSYEQYF.

The chain employs TRBV6-6 and TRBJ2-3; weak D call: TRBD2 (6 bases). V lost 5 bases to trimming and J lost 0 bases, with 15 bases between them. Germline lookup yields CDR1 MNHNY and CDR2 SVGAGI (reference sequence). The CDR3 sequence is 16 residues long. The CDR3 DNA reads TGTGCCAGCAGTCCCGGGACTTCACCTAGCACAGATACGCAGTATTTT. It codes for CASSPGTSPSTDTQYF.

In this sample, this clone turned up a few times. The chain is built from TRBV27 and TRBJ2-5, with TRBD2 as a possible D gene (5 bases). In germline, CDR1 is MNHEY, CDR2 SMNVEV (reference sequence). The CDR3 extends over 13 amino acids. V lost 11 bases to trimming and J lost 5 bases, with 18 bases between them. CDR3 amino acids: CADLTREPETQYF. For the CDR3, the DNA is TGTGCCGACTTAACCCGGGAACCGGAGACCCAGTACTTC.

The V call is TRBV29-1, the J call TRBJ1-2, with 8 bases aligning to TRBD1. CDR1 SQVTM and CDR2 ANQGSEA come from the germline V gene. With 4 bases clipped from V and 5 bases from J, the junction kept 9 bases outside the gene matches. The CDR3 is made up of 14 amino acids. The DNA of the CDR3 is TGCAGCGTTGTACGGGACAGGTCCGGATATGGCTACACCTTC. Amino acid sequence: CSVVRDRSGYGYTF.

The chain links TRBV4-2 to TRBJ1-1; D is unresolved. V lost 0 bases to trimming and J lost 4 bases, with 9 bases between them. The CDR3 sequence is 14 residues long. CDR1 is LGHNA and CDR2 is YNFKEQ in the germline V gene. CDR3 region: CASSQEGVPTEAFF. The CDR3 DNA reads as TGTGCCAGCAGCCAAGAAGGAGTGCCCACTGAAGCTTTCTTT.

V gene TRBV7-2 combines with J gene TRBJ2-1, with 14 bases that match TRBD2. The junction had 9 bases not matched to a gene; V was cut back by 4 bases and J by 13 bases. Germline loops: CDR1 SGHTA, CDR2 FQGNSA. The CDR3 totals 15 residues. The CDR3 nucleotides read TGTGCCAGCAGCTCCCCTCGACTAGCGGGGGGGCTTCAGTTCTTC. It translates to CASSSPRLAGGLQFF.

The V gene is TRBV2, the J gene TRBJ1-2, with 7 nucleotides matching TRBD1. This CDR3 is 15 amino acids long. Germline lookup yields CDR1 SNHLY and CDR2 FYNNEI. The V and J ends lost 3 bases and 2 bases, in that order; junction bases with no gene match: 6. This CDR3 is CASSEPIQGNYGYTF. The CDR3 nucleotides read TGTGCCAGCAGTGAGCCGATACAGGGGAACTATGGCTACACCTTC.

The chain combines TRBV25-1 with TRBJ2-3; 9 bases match TRBD2. J gave up 2 bases and V 4 bases, and 4 bases lay outside the gene matches. The CDR3 has 15 residues. Germline CDR1 is MGHDK and CDR2 is SYGVNS. CDR3 residues: CASSAAGGLTDTQYF. The CDR3 DNA sequence: TGTGCCAGCAGTGCAGCGGGAGGCCTCACAGATACGCAGTATTTT.

CDR3: CASSFQSEITDTQYF. The DNA of the CDR3 is TGTGCCAGCAGCTTTCAGTCGGAAATCACAGATACGCAGTATTTT. The rearrangement links TRBV7-6 to TRBJ2-3; D ambiguous. The CDR3 covers 15 residues. Trimming pared 3 bases from V and 2 bases from J, leaving 12 bases between. The germline V gene has CDR1 SGHVS and CDR2 FNYEAQ.

This clone was recorded once. The chain links TRBV13 to TRBJ2-4; D possibly corresponds to TRBD1 (5 bases). CDR3 size: 16 residues. V was trimmed by 5 bases and J by 0 bases, leaving 14 bases between them. Per the germline V gene, CDR1 is PRHDT and CDR2 is FYEKMQ (reference sequence). The CDR3 DNA sequence: TGTGCCAGCAGCCCCGAAGGGGCGGAAGCCAAAAACATTCAGTACTTC. This translates into CASSPEGAEAKNIQYF.

V usage is TRBV7-2 and J usage is TRBJ1-1; TRBD1 is a possible D gene (6 bases). Trimming stripped 0 bases from V and 4 bases from J, with 12 bases between. CDR3 length: 15 amino acids. CDR1 is SGHTA and CDR2 is FQGNSA in the germline V gene. The chain's CDR3 is CASSLAIQGITEAFF. Written as DNA, the CDR3 is TGTGCCAGCAGCTTAGCGATACAGGGAATCACTGAAGCTTTCTTT.

The J gene is TRBJ1-5, the V gene TRBV27; TRBD1 aligns across 9 bases. The CDR3 extends over 14 amino acids. CDR1 and CDR2 from the germline V gene are MNHEY and SMNVEV (reference sequence). Germline trimming cut 6 bases from V and 7 bases from J; bases unmatched to any gene: 7. CDR3 DNA sequence: TGTGCCAGCAGCCTACAGGGGGCTGGCCAGCCCCAGCATTTT. Residues: CASSLQGAGQPQHF.

V usage is TRBV2 and J usage is TRBJ1-6; possibly TRBD1 for D (6 bases). The V end was cut by 4 bases, the J end by 0 bases, with 16 bases between. CDR1 and CDR2 (germline): SNHLY, FYNNEI. This CDR3 has 18 residues. Here the CDR3 DNA reads TGTGCCAGCAGTGCAAGGGGGTTTCGTAGCTCCTATAATTCACCCCTCCACTTT. Its protein product is CASSARGFRSSYNSPLHF.

The chain carries TRBV3-1 (or the pseudogene TRBV3-2) and TRBJ2-7; the D is unclear. Trimming shortened V by 1 base and J by 5 bases, and 3 bases separated the two germline ends. The CDR3 is made up of 11 amino acids. CDR1 LGHDT and CDR2 YNNKEL come from the germline V gene (reference sequence). The CDR3 bases are TGTGCCAGCAGCCAAGTAGACGAGCAGTACTTC. It yields the protein CASSQVDEQYF.

The rearrangement joins TRBV7-3 to TRBJ1-1; no firm D call. CDR1 and CDR2 from the germline V gene are SGHTA and FQGTGA. V lost 5 bases and J 5 bases, leaving 12 bases between the germline ends. The CDR3 consists of 13 residues. The CDR3 loop reads CASSPFVGTEAFF. Written as DNA, the CDR3 is TGTGCCAGCAGCCCATTTGTAGGGACTGAAGCTTTCTTT.